This TCR beta chain was obtained from a study of cytomegalovirus exposure and HLA in healthy donors (dated by TCRdb to the late 2010s). Broadly, across the study: An earlier analysis of approximately 600 of the donors reported 250 to 300 Gb of sequence data and roughly 100 million unique TCR beta sequences from about 179 million T cells. Roughly five DR-DQ haplotypes were treated as single units for association and clustering because of strong linkage in the cohort. The T cell repertoires of some 700 subjects were profiled by immunosequencing and related to cytomegalovirus serostatus. A separate validation cohort of roughly 110 different subjects was used in addition to the 666-subject first cohort. The study combined high-throughput TCR immunosequencing, statistical association of individual TCRs with disease status, and machine learning to predict cytomegalovirus infection status. To study patterns of TCR occurrence, a later analysis re-analyzed previously published TCR beta repertoires from under 750 donors and added high-resolution HLA genotyping. The study was designed to test whether signatures of past pathogen exposure could be identified by cataloging public T cell receptors. Genome-wide SNP genotypes for about three fifths of the 666 donors were used in a later genetic analysis, which treated that subset as a discovery cohort. The number of typed donors differed by locus: about 620-640 for A, B, C, DRB1 and DQB1; some 500 for DQA1; some 610 for DPA1; and about 450 for DPB1. All discovery cohort repertoires had been generated on a single sequencing platform. Both class I and class II loci were covered by HLA typing, at four-digit resolution. An early release that covered 500 to 800 HLA-typed donors contained 300 to 350 gigabases of sequencing data and tens of millions of unique TCR sequences. Donor age, sex, ethnicity and CMV serostatus were compiled alongside the repertoire data. An earlier analysis of more than 450 of the donors used high-throughput TCR beta sequencing to judge whether each TCR beta V gene segment behaved as functional or pseudogenic. Of the roughly 390 genotyped donors, less than 85% were placed in the genetic ancestry cluster associated with self-reported Caucasian donors. Rather than using new phenotypic data, the later analysis identified candidate immune exposures from TCR beta sequences and from how often those sequences occurred across donors. Across roughly 420 genotyped donors of the cohort, an average of about 220,000 unique TCR beta nucleotide sequences per donor were sequenced, and around 19% of those sequences were non-productive.

From the cysteine up to the phenylalanine, the CDR3 has a length of 13 residues. The read is trimmed to its CDR3 DNA, 39 bases read in frame from base 1. V and J are truncated by 2 bases and 4 bases respectively, leaving an intervening sequence of 8 bases. For CDR1 and CDR2, the germline V gene lists MNHNS and SASEGT. The full study reports these points: A further reported finding was that TCR beta sequences accurately predicted the HLA-A and HLA-B alleles for most subjects in the first cohort. A later genetic analysis reported fewer N-insertions in productive TCRs among donors in an Asian-associated ancestry cluster than the roughly 700-donor mean. The classifier was reported to diagnose cytomegalovirus status with high specificity and sensitivity in both the original and validation cohorts. While some public TCRs were present in many individuals, most TCR sequences turned up only very rarely across donors. A group of highly shared sequence variants was considered likely to be a technical artifact of the sequencing pipeline. Broadly in line with IMGT annotations, most TCR beta V segments showed up in productive rearrangements about 87% or about 30% of the time in an earlier analysis of 587 of the donors. A few of the identified cytomegalovirus-associated TCR beta chains were confirmed in vitro to be specific for cytomegalovirus antigens. In a later analysis, HLA-associated TCR beta chains were found to be more clonally expanded and to have lower generation probabilities than equally common non-associated chains. A later genetic analysis associated a missense DCLRE1C variant with V-gene and J-gene trimming of TCR beta chains, and an independent cohort replicated the association. A later analysis found that most CMV-associated TCR beta chains appeared HLA-restricted, with HLA associations seemingly driven largely by CMV exposure. Correlated functional status among segregating V segments might be attributable to linkage disequilibrium, but an unknown experimental factor could not be ruled out. Because some donors lacked HLA typing at each locus, the association tests relied only on the typed subset. Specific HLA alleles were associated with over 15,000 TCR beta sequences at a false discovery rate of 0.05 in a later analysis. Because counts were too low, seventeen rarely observed V segments, including chromosome 9 orphons, were excluded from the earlier analysis of a few hundred of the donors. When HLA alleles, especially DR and DQ, strongly co-occurred, TCR associations were difficult to assign to individual alleles. The presence/absence analyses assumed that sequencing depth was roughly uniform across donors, and that assumption may not be true. Some IMGT-functional V segments, including TRBV6-2 and TRBV6-3, could not be distinguished by the 87-base-pair reads and were therefore excluded. A later analysis found that TCR association rates varied across HLA loci, with DRB1 alleles showing the most associated TCRs and HLA-C alleles the fewest. The authors suggested that the approach could potentially be extended to other disease states and immunological phenotypes. A total of 150 or so TCR beta chains were listed by the study as associated with cytomegalovirus. For the cohort, immune exposure information was limited to CMV serostatus. Several of the top co-occurrence clusters appeared to be linked to parvovirus B19, influenza, CMV and Epstein-Barr virus, according to a later analysis. In this cohort, only TCR beta chains were sequenced, and detectable features were limited by the absence of alpha or paired-chain data.

The cohort was made up of about 670 healthy bone marrow donors. All cohort members were sampled while nominally healthy, although unrecorded immune exposures were likely present. The donor tested CMV seropositive, placing the donor among the 289 seropositive members of the cohort. Every donor gave a peripheral blood sample, and the peripheral blood mononuclear cells from that sample were used for TCR beta sequencing. The Qiagen DNeasy Blood Extraction Kit was used to extract genomic DNA from the blood cell samples. The library was made by the immunoSEQ multiplex PCR assay. The multiplex PCR relied on a mix of 60 forward primers for TCR Vbeta segments and 13 reverse primers for TCR Jbeta segments. The CDR3 region of rearranged TCR beta genes was amplified from genomic DNA by a multiplex PCR assay. The amplified TCR beta libraries were sequenced on the Illumina HiSeq System as 87-base-pair reads. The paper's data handling went like this. A later analysis tallied around 87 million unique TCR beta chains across the 666 repertoires, and around 12 million of those chains were shared by two or more donors. A nearest-neighbor algorithm error-corrected the raw reads and collapsed the reads into unique sequences, merging closely related sequences to remove PCR and sequencing errors. V, D and J gene segments were assigned by aligning CDR3 sequences to IMGT reference sequences. For a sequence to be retained, at least a six-nucleotide match to both a V gene segment and a J gene segment was required. Rearrangements were classified as productive when the CDR3 lacked stop codons and remained in frame with V and J, and all other rearrangements were classified as non-productive. Following IMGT convention, CDR3 was defined as the stretch from the second conserved V-encoded cysteine to the conserved J-encoded phenylalanine. Sequences without an unambiguous match to a single V gene segment were excluded from the earlier analysis of about 600 of the donors. In an earlier analysis of about 590 of the donors, a V segment was called functional when productive rearrangements were above 56.7%, and segregating when the standard deviation between donors exceeded 5%. To diagnose cytomegalovirus status from the catalog of TCR beta chain sequences, a statistical classification framework was built. A later analysis assigned V and J genes by comparing TCR nucleotide sequences with IMGT/GENE-DB human TR gene sequences. Using the TCRdist pipeline, a later analysis assigned CDR3 sequences along with most-parsimonious VDJ recombination scenarios. In a later analysis, each TCR beta chain was defined by its CDR3 amino acid sequence together with its V-gene family, and reads without a unique V-gene family were excluded. To address suspected cross-contamination and a sequencing artifact, a later analysis removed around 600 highly shared, low-generation-probability nucleotide sequences. For each public chain, a later analysis derived a clonal expansion index from normalized ranks of inferred template counts within each repertoire. A later analysis computed generation probabilities with a VDJ recombination model fitted to out-of-frame rearrangements, and checked the results against IGoR. Hypergeometric tests were used in a later analysis to score TCR-TCR, TCR-HLA and TCR-CMV co-occurrence, with a repertoire-size bias correction applied to the TCR pairs. To estimate false discovery rates, a later analysis permuted the HLA or CMV assignments 20 times. In a later analysis, co-occurring TCRs were grouped using DBSCAN, and TCRdist sequence similarity was added for clustering within HLA-allele-positive subsets. Repertoires with fewer than 30,000 or more than 120,000 public chains, plus five repertoires with anomalous nucleotide sharing, were excluded from co-occurrence clustering. In its TCRdb copy, this immuneACCESS table keeps in-frame sequences only and misses some clones. Where compared with another copy, unresolved V genes explain less than half of these, and the others have no known cause. For V, J and clone size, that table is used; D and trimming come from the DNA. The sample table shows about 140,000 clones, and about 80% are seen once. In total, the top ten clones hold over 1% of the sample.

In regard to this clone: Its antigen remains undetermined. Per-nucleotide qualities are absent, and no much larger clonotype sits a single base away.

Specimen: PBMCs. The chain was built from TRBV6-1 and TRBJ1-2; a weak D assignment points to TRBD1 (6 bases agree). The TCR originated in a male donor in good health and CMV-seropositive. CDR3 loop: CASSETGFYGYTF. The nucleotide sequence reads as follows: TGTGCCAGCAGTGAAACAGGGTTCTATGGCTACACCTTC.